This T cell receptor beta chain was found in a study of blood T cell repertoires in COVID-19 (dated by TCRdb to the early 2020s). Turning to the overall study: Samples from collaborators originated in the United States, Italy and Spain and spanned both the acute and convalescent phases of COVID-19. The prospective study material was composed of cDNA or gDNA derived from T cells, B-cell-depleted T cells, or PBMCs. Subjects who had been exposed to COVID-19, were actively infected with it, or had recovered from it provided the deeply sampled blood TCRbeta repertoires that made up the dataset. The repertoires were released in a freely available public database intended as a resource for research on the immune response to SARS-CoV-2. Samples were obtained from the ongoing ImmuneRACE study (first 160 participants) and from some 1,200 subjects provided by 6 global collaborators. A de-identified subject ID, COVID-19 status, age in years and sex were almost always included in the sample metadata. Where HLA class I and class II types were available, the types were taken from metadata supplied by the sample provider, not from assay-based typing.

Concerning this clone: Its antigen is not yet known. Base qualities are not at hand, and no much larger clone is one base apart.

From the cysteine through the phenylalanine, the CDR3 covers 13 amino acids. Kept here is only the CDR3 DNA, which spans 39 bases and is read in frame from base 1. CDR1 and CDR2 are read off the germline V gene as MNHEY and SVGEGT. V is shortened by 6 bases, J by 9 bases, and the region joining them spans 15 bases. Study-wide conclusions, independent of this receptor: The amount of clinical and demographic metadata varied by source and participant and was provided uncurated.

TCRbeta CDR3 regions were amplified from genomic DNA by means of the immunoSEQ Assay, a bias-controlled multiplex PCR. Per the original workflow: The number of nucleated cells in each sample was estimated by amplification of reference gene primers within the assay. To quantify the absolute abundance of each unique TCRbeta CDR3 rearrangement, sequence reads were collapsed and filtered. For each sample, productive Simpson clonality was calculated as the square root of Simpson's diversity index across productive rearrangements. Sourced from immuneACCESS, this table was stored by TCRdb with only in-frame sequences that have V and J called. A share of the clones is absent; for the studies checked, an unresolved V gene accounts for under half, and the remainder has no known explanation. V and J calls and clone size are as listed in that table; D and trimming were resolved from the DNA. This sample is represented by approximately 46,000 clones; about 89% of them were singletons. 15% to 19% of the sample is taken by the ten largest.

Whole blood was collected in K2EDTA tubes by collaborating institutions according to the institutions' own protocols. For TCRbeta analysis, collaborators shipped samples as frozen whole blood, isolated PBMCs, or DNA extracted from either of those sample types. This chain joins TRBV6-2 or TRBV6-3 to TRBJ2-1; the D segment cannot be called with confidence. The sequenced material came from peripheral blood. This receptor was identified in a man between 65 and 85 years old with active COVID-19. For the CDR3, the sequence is CASSPNARGEQFF. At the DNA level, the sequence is TGTGCCAGCAGCCCGAACGCACGCGGTGAGCAGTTCTTC.